This is a list of T cell receptor beta chains from one sample in a study of cytotoxic CD8 clonotypes in ibrutinib-treated CLL. Method: immunoSEQ multiplex PCR; TCRdb's copy keeps in-frame clones and lacks some. The table lists 45,000 to 60,000 clones, 55% to 70% of them singletons. The sequenced sample was PBMCs, obtained after 24 months of ibrutinib treatment. The receptors were sampled from a human donor with chronic lymphocytic leukemia. Both conserved end residues are part of each CDR3. Fields, in order: D gene, CDR3 length, J gene, clone size, V gene, CDR3 protein, CDR3 DNA. The D gene is left open where the match is weak. The size field is filled for only some rows; it gives once, few, many or a size class.

.	11	TRBJ2-7	few	TRBV5-1	CASGSPYEQYF	TGCGCCAGCGGCAGTCCGTACGAGCAGTACTTC
TRBD1	14	TRBJ1-1	medium-sized	TRBV5-6	CASSDGTGNTEAFF	TGTGCCAGCAGCGACGGGACAGGAAACACTGAAGCTTTCTTT
TRBD1	15	TRBJ2-6	once	TRBV6-4	CASSSGTARANVLTF	TGTGCCAGCAGTTCCGGGACAGCGCGGGCCAACGTCCTGACTTTC
.	15	TRBJ1-1	few	TRBV27	CASSRTRSHGTEAFF	TGTGCCAGCAGCCGAACCCGCAGTCATGGGACTGAAGCTTTCTTT
TRBD2	15	TRBJ2-3	.	TRBV6-1	CASSHTSGGVDTQYF	TGTGCCAGCAGTCACACTAGCGGGGGGGTAGATACGCAGTATTTT
.	13	TRBJ2-2	.	TRBV29-1	CSVQGTNTGELFF	TGCAGCGTTCAGGGAACGAACACCGGGGAGCTGTTTTTT
TRBD2	16	TRBJ2-1	few	TRBV5-1	CASSSGLAGGGNEQFF	TGCGCCAGCAGCTCGGGACTAGCGGGGGGCGGGAATGAGCAGTTCTTC
.	14	TRBJ1-2	few	TRBV6-1	CASSLSGPYYGYTF	TGTGCCAGCAGTTTATCCGGGCCCTACTATGGCTACACCTTC
TRBD1	14	TRBJ1-2	.	TRBV18	CASSPPTGAYGYTF	TGTGCCAGCTCACCACCAACAGGGGCCTATGGCTACACCTTC
.	12	TRBJ1-2	.	TRBV7-9	CASSLAGGHYTF	TGTGCCAGCAGCTTAGCGGGGGGGCACTACACCTTC
.	15	TRBJ2-1	few	TRBV5-6	CASSLEGGTYNEQFF	TGTGCCAGCAGCTTGGAAGGGGGTACCTACAATGAGCAGTTCTTC
.	14	TRBJ2-3	.	TRBV14	CASSLGRTTDTQYF	TGTGCCAGCAGCCTCGGGCGCACGACAGATACGCAGTATTTT
.	12	TRBJ1-5	.	TRBV13	CASSLSNQPQHF	TGTGCCAGCAGCTTGAGCAATCAGCCCCAGCATTTT
.	15	TRBJ2-5	many	TRBV28	CASSLIRGLGETQYF	TGTGCCAGCAGTTTAATTCGGGGGCTCGGGGAGACCCAGTACTTC
TRBD1	15	TRBJ1-3	.	TRBV6-5	CASSRSGQGLNTIYF	TGTGCCAGCAGTCGGTCGGGACAGGGGTTAAACACCATATATTTT
.	10	TRBJ2-7	many	TRBV6-1	CASSDYEQYF	TGTGCCAGCAGTGACTACGAGCAGTACTTC